A single sample is the source of the 4 T cell receptor beta chains below, sequenced in a study of cytomegalovirus exposure and HLA in healthy donors. In the PCR, 60 Vbeta and 13 Jbeta primers were used. The method was immunoSEQ multiplex PCR; TCRdb's version includes in-frame clones alone and lacks a portion of them. The sample features 45,000 to 55,000 clones, with roughly 27% in its top ten. The sample comprised PBMCs. These receptors originate from a man in his forties in good health and CMV-seropositive.

J is TRBJ2-2 and V is TRBV6-4; D not resolved. V gave up 2 bases and J gave up 4 bases, with 11 bases separating them. Germline V lookup: CDR1 MRHNA, CDR2 SNTAGT. The CDR3 loop spans 15 amino acids. The DNA of the CDR3 is TGTGCCAGCAGTGACACGCGGCGTAGCACCGGGGAGCTGTTTTTT. Residues: CASSDTRRSTGELFF.

The chain combines TRBV5-6 with TRBJ2-1; 7 bases map to TRBD2. The CDR3 runs 14 residues. Trimming at V came to 7 bases and at J to 5 bases, leaving 9 bases not matched to a gene. CDR1 and CDR2 (germline): SGHDT, YYEEEE. Written as DNA, the CDR3 is TGTGCCAGCTATCTAGCGGACTTCGACAATGAGCAGTTCTTC. Translating gives CASYLADFDNEQFF.

V is TRBV6-1 and J is TRBJ2-7; 8 bases match TRBD2. V lost 7 bases to trimming and J lost 1 base; unmatched junction nucleotides: 9. CDR3 length: 15 residues. Germline V gives CDR1 MNHNS, CDR2 SASEGT. The CDR3 coding sequence is TGTGCCAGCACCAAGCGGGAGTGGGAATCCTACGAGCAGTACTTC. Protein sequence: CASTKREWESYEQYF.

V and J are TRBV9 and TRBJ2-2, with TRBD2 matching over 11 bases. There are 16 residues in the CDR3. Germline values: CDR1 SGDLS, CDR2 YYNGEE. V was pared by 0 bases and J by 5 bases, with 3 bases of the junction left unmatched. The CDR3 bases are TGTGCCAGCAGCGTAGATAGCGGGAGGGGTACCGGGGAGCTGTTTTTT. Amino acid sequence: CASSVDSGRGTGELFF.